Listed below are T cell receptor beta chains from one sample, sequenced in a study of shared clonotypes between healthy human individuals. Libraries were prepared by immunoSEQ multiplex PCR; TCRdb keeps only in-frame clonotypes and omits some of them. The profile covers under 2,500,000 clones, with approximately 95% appearing a single time and roughly 0.13% taken by the ten largest. The sample consisted of naive CD4+ T cells sorted from blood. All receptors derive from a man aged 18 to 35 in good health. CDR3s include the opening cysteine and the closing phenylalanine or tryptophan. D genes are given only for firm matches. Size is omitted from some rows. Given values are once, few, many or a class for expanded clones.

CDR3aa: CASSLVWFQRPGGEQYF; CDR3nt: TGTGCCAGCAGCTTAGTGTGGTTCCAGAGACCGGGCGGCGAGCAGTACTTC; len: 17; abundance: .; d_gene: .; v_gene: TRBV7-2; j_gene: TRBJ2-7
CDR3aa: CASSPGQGASTEAFF; CDR3nt: TGTGCCAGCAGTCCCGGACAGGGAGCGTCAACTGAAGCTTTCTTT; len: 15; abundance: .; d_gene: TRBD1; v_gene: TRBV28; j_gene: TRBJ1-1
CDR3aa: CASSAPGLAGAYTGELFF; CDR3nt: TGTGCCAGCAGCGCCCCAGGACTAGCGGGAGCATACACCGGGGAGCTGTTTTTT; len: 18; abundance: .; d_gene: TRBD2; v_gene: TRBV9; j_gene: TRBJ2-2
CDR3aa: CASSSSLADTQYF; CDR3nt: TGTGCCAGCAGTTCTTCTCTTGCGGATACGCAGTATTTT; len: 13; abundance: .; d_gene: .; v_gene: TRBV7-2; j_gene: TRBJ2-3
CDR3aa: CASSLRPGNEQFF; CDR3nt: TGTGCCAGCAGCTTACGGCCGGGCAATGAGCAGTTCTTC; len: 13; abundance: once; d_gene: .; v_gene: TRBV7-3; j_gene: TRBJ2-1
CDR3aa: CAISPSGADTTDTQYF; CDR3nt: TGTGCCATCAGCCCTTCAGGGGCCGACACCACAGATACGCAGTATTTT; len: 16; abundance: .; d_gene: .; v_gene: TRBV10-3; j_gene: TRBJ2-3
CDR3aa: CSVGKTGTEAFF; CDR3nt: TGCAGCGTTGGGAAAACTGGGACTGAAGCTTTCTTT; len: 12; abundance: .; d_gene: .; v_gene: TRBV29-1; j_gene: TRBJ1-1
CDR3aa: CAIEGQQHYGYTF; CDR3nt: TGTGCCATCGAAGGACAGCAACACTATGGCTACACCTTC; len: 13; abundance: .; d_gene: .; v_gene: TRBV11-2; j_gene: TRBJ1-2
CDR3aa: CAWSVGGTGNF; CDR3nt: TGTGCCTGGAGTGTTGGCGGGACCGGAAACTTC; len: 11; abundance: .; d_gene: .; v_gene: TRBV30; j_gene: TRBJ2-7
CDR3aa: CAWSAPGLIAKNIQYF; CDR3nt: TGTGCCTGGAGTGCTCCGGGATTAATAGCCAAAAACATTCAGTACTTC; len: 16; abundance: once; d_gene: .; v_gene: TRBV30; j_gene: TRBJ2-4
CDR3aa: CASSIQGTNEKLFF; CDR3nt: TGTGCCAGCAGTATACAGGGAACTAATGAAAAACTGTTTTTT; len: 14; abundance: few; d_gene: .; v_gene: TRBV6-1; j_gene: TRBJ1-4
CDR3aa: CASSLRRNTEAFF; CDR3nt: TGTGCCAGCAGCCTGCGACGGAACACTGAAGCTTTCTTT; len: 13; abundance: .; d_gene: .; v_gene: TRBV2; j_gene: TRBJ1-1
CDR3aa: CASSQNSYEQYF; CDR3nt: TGTGCCAGCAGCCAAAACTCCTACGAGCAGTACTTC; len: 12; abundance: .; d_gene: .; v_gene: TRBV7-2; j_gene: TRBJ2-7
CDR3aa: CASAPDAKGRGYEQYF; CDR3nt: TGTGCCAGCGCGCCAGACGCCAAGGGAAGAGGCTACGAGCAGTACTTC; len: 16; abundance: .; d_gene: .; v_gene: TRBV5-6; j_gene: TRBJ2-7
CDR3aa: CASSQAPGQGRIQETQYF; CDR3nt: TGCGCCAGCAGCCAAGCTCCCGGACAGGGGCGCATCCAAGAGACCCAGTACTTC; len: 18; abundance: .; d_gene: TRBD1; v_gene: TRBV4-1; j_gene: TRBJ2-5
CDR3aa: CASSTGTGETQYF; CDR3nt: TGCGCCAGCAGCACCGGTACAGGGGAGACCCAGTACTTC; len: 13; abundance: .; d_gene: .; v_gene: TRBV5-1; j_gene: TRBJ2-5
CDR3aa: CASSSRQGTYEQYF; CDR3nt: TGTGCCAGCAGTTCGCGGCAGGGTACGTACGAGCAGTACTTC; len: 14; abundance: .; d_gene: .; v_gene: TRBV2; j_gene: TRBJ2-7
CDR3aa: CASSLSRGWELTEAFF; CDR3nt: TGCGCCAGCAGCTTGTCCCGGGGGTGGGAACTGACTGAAGCTTTCTTT; len: 16; abundance: .; d_gene: .; v_gene: TRBV5-1; j_gene: TRBJ1-1
CDR3aa: CAWSVPAGGHGYTF; CDR3nt: TGTGCCTGGAGTGTACCAGCAGGGGGACATGGCTACACCTTC; len: 14; abundance: .; d_gene: TRBD1; v_gene: TRBV30; j_gene: TRBJ1-2
CDR3aa: CASSVATQGGNNSPLHF; CDR3nt: TGTGCCAGCAGCGTAGCGACTCAGGGGGGGAATAATTCACCCCTCCACTTT; len: 17; abundance: .; d_gene: TRBD1; v_gene: TRBV9; j_gene: TRBJ1-6
CDR3aa: CASSRGLASETQYF; CDR3nt: TGTGCCAGCAGCCGTGGACTAGCGTCGGAGACCCAGTACTTC; len: 14; abundance: .; d_gene: TRBD2; v_gene: TRBV4-2; j_gene: TRBJ2-5
CDR3aa: CASSLIGTTEAFF; CDR3nt: TGTGCCAGCAGCTTGATAGGGACCACTGAAGCTTTCTTT; len: 13; abundance: .; d_gene: .; v_gene: TRBV5-4; j_gene: TRBJ1-1
CDR3aa: CASSYLGVPSYEQYF; CDR3nt: TGTGCCAGCAGTTACTTAGGGGTACCCTCCTACGAGCAGTACTTC; len: 15; abundance: once; d_gene: .; v_gene: TRBV6-6; j_gene: TRBJ2-7
CDR3aa: CASSEQGGEQYF; CDR3nt: TGTGCCAGCAGTGAACAGGGAGGAGAGCAGTACTTC; len: 12; abundance: .; d_gene: .; v_gene: TRBV25-1; j_gene: TRBJ2-7
CDR3aa: CAISESGYEQYF; CDR3nt: TGTGCCATCAGTGAGTCGGGGTACGAGCAGTACTTC; len: 12; abundance: .; d_gene: .; v_gene: TRBV10-3; j_gene: TRBJ2-7
CDR3aa: CASSSQPLSYNEQFF; CDR3nt: TGTGCCAGCAGCTCCCAACCCCTCAGCTACAATGAGCAGTTCTTC; len: 15; abundance: .; d_gene: .; v_gene: TRBV7-2; j_gene: TRBJ2-1
CDR3aa: CASSTSEQGATGSYGYTF; CDR3nt: TGTGCCAGCAGCACATCCGAACAGGGGGCAACAGGGAGCTATGGCTACACCTTC; len: 18; abundance: .; d_gene: TRBD1; v_gene: TRBV14; j_gene: TRBJ1-2
CDR3aa: CAGGKDSNSPLHF; CDR3nt: TGCGCTGGGGGGAAAGACTCCAATTCACCCCTCCACTTT; len: 13; abundance: few; d_gene: .; v_gene: TRBV30; j_gene: TRBJ1-6
CDR3aa: CASSVNHRGTNQPQHF; CDR3nt: TGTGCCAGCAGCGTAAATCATCGGGGCACCAATCAGCCCCAGCATTTT; len: 16; abundance: .; d_gene: .; v_gene: TRBV5-6; j_gene: TRBJ1-5
CDR3aa: CASSDFRVPTNEKLFF; CDR3nt: TGTGCCAGCAGTGATTTCAGGGTGCCAACTAATGAAAAACTGTTTTTT; len: 16; abundance: .; d_gene: .; v_gene: TRBV6-1; j_gene: TRBJ1-4
CDR3aa: CASSLTGQAYEQYF; CDR3nt: TGTGCCAGCAGCTTAACGGGACAGGCCTACGAGCAGTACTTC; len: 14; abundance: .; d_gene: TRBD1; v_gene: TRBV7-8; j_gene: TRBJ2-7
CDR3aa: CASRPDRAQPQHF; CDR3nt: TGTGCCAGCAGACCCGACAGGGCGCAGCCCCAGCATTTT; len: 13; abundance: .; d_gene: TRBD1; v_gene: TRBV2; j_gene: TRBJ1-5
CDR3aa: CASSLVPGSTNYGYTF; CDR3nt: TGTGCCAGCAGCTTGGTCCCGGGGAGTACTAACTATGGCTACACCTTC; len: 16; abundance: .; d_gene: .; v_gene: TRBV5-4; j_gene: TRBJ1-2
CDR3aa: CASQQGPGYGYTF; CDR3nt: TGTGCCAGTCAACAGGGGCCAGGCTATGGCTACACCTTC; len: 13; abundance: .; d_gene: TRBD1; v_gene: TRBV11-2; j_gene: TRBJ1-2
CDR3aa: CASSLGGPNYGYTF; CDR3nt: TGTGCCAGCAGCTTAGGGGGACCTAACTATGGCTACACCTTC; len: 14; abundance: once; d_gene: .; v_gene: TRBV7-2; j_gene: TRBJ1-2
CDR3aa: CASSPPGTPLNSPLHF; CDR3nt: TGTGCCAGCTCACCACCCGGGACACCCTTAAATTCACCCCTCCACTTT; len: 16; abundance: .; d_gene: .; v_gene: TRBV18; j_gene: TRBJ1-6
CDR3aa: CAWDLYSYNEQFF; CDR3nt: TGTGCCTGGGACTTATACTCCTACAATGAGCAGTTCTTC; len: 13; abundance: .; d_gene: .; v_gene: TRBV30; j_gene: TRBJ2-1
CDR3aa: CASSFRTSGGDNEQFF; CDR3nt: TGTGCCAGCTCTTTCCGGACTAGCGGGGGGGACAATGAGCAGTTCTTC; len: 16; abundance: .; d_gene: TRBD2; v_gene: TRBV18; j_gene: TRBJ2-1
CDR3aa: CASSQDRLKGAGVGEQYF; CDR3nt: TGTGCCAGCAGCCAAGATAGGTTAAAAGGGGCAGGCGTCGGGGAGCAGTACTTC; len: 18; abundance: .; d_gene: .; v_gene: TRBV4-2; j_gene: TRBJ2-7
CDR3aa: CAWSSGVDTQYF; CDR3nt: TGTGCCTGGAGCAGTGGGGTGGATACGCAGTATTTT; len: 12; abundance: .; d_gene: .; v_gene: TRBV30; j_gene: TRBJ2-3
CDR3aa: CASSLGGQDLYEQYF; CDR3nt: TGCGCCAGCAGCTTGGGGGGACAGGACCTCTACGAGCAGTACTTC; len: 15; abundance: .; d_gene: TRBD1; v_gene: TRBV5-1; j_gene: TRBJ2-7
CDR3aa: CASSLVSSGGSYEQYF; CDR3nt: TGCGCCAGCAGCTTGGTGTCCAGCGGGGGGTCCTACGAGCAGTACTTC; len: 16; abundance: .; d_gene: TRBD2; v_gene: TRBV5-1; j_gene: TRBJ2-7
CDR3aa: CASSVRTGQSTEAFF; CDR3nt: TGTGCCAGCAGTGTCCGGACAGGCCAATCGACTGAAGCTTTCTTT; len: 15; abundance: .; d_gene: TRBD1; v_gene: TRBV2; j_gene: TRBJ1-1
CDR3aa: CASSPTGQGASYEQYF; CDR3nt: TGTGCCAGCAGCCCTACAGGACAGGGGGCCTCCTACGAGCAGTACTTC; len: 16; abundance: .; d_gene: TRBD1; v_gene: TRBV6-6; j_gene: TRBJ2-7
CDR3aa: CAWSVQATSTDTQYF; CDR3nt: TGTGCCTGGAGTGTCCAAGCAACTAGCACAGATACGCAGTATTTT; len: 15; abundance: .; d_gene: .; v_gene: TRBV30; j_gene: TRBJ2-3
CDR3aa: CASSPDFSEVEKLFF; CDR3nt: TGTGCCAGCAGCCCAGACTTTTCGGAGGTTGAAAAACTGTTTTTT; len: 15; abundance: .; d_gene: .; v_gene: TRBV28; j_gene: TRBJ1-4
CDR3aa: CASSFRGLAEAANTGELFF; CDR3nt: TGTGCCAGCAGCTTCCGGGGACTAGCGGAGGCCGCGAACACCGGGGAGCTGTTTTTT; len: 19; abundance: .; d_gene: TRBD2; v_gene: TRBV7-8; j_gene: TRBJ2-2
CDR3aa: CASSPQLNTGELFF; CDR3nt: TGTGCCAGCTCACCGCAGCTTAACACCGGGGAGCTGTTTTTT; len: 14; abundance: .; d_gene: .; v_gene: TRBV18; j_gene: TRBJ2-2
CDR3aa: CASSQSMGLGGYGYTF; CDR3nt: TGTGCCAGCTCCCAATCGATGGGGCTTGGGGGCTATGGCTACACCTTC; len: 16; abundance: .; d_gene: .; v_gene: TRBV18; j_gene: TRBJ1-2
CDR3aa: CASSFGLYEQYF; CDR3nt: TGTGCCAGCAGTTTCGGTCTCTACGAGCAGTACTTC; len: 12; abundance: once; d_gene: .; v_gene: TRBV28; j_gene: TRBJ2-7
CDR3aa: CASSLAGTGEQPQHF; CDR3nt: TGTGCCAGCAGCTTAGCCGGGACAGGGGAACAGCCCCAGCATTTT; len: 15; abundance: .; d_gene: TRBD1; v_gene: TRBV7-9; j_gene: TRBJ1-5
CDR3aa: CASSPTGDGYTF; CDR3nt: TGTGCCAGCAGCCCGACAGGGGACGGCTACACCTTC; len: 12; abundance: .; d_gene: TRBD1; v_gene: TRBV7-9; j_gene: TRBJ1-2
CDR3aa: CASSATGSGEQYF; CDR3nt: TGCGCCAGCAGTGCTACAGGGTCTGGCGAGCAGTACTTC; len: 13; abundance: .; d_gene: .; v_gene: TRBV10-1; j_gene: TRBJ2-7